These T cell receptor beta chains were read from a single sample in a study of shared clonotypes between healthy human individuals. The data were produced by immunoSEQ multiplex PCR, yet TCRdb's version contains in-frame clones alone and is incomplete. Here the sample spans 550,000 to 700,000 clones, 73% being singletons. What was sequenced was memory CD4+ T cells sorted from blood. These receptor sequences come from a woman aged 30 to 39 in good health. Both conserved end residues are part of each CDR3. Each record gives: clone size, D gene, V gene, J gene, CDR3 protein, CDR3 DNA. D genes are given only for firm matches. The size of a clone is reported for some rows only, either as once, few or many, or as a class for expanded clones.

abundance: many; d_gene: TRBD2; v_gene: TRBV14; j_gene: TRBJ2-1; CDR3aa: CASSLSGRADVRDEQFF; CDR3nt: TGTGCCAGCAGCCTTAGCGGGAGGGCCGATGTTAGAGATGAGCAGTTCTTC
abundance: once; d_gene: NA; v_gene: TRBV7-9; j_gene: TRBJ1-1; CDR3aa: CASRWRGPNTEAFF; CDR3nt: TGTGCCAGCAGGTGGAGGGGCCCTAACACTGAAGCTTTCTTT
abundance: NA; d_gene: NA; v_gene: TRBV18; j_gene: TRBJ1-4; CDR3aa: CASSPGFGEKLFF; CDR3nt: TGTGCCAGCTCACCAGGGTTCGGTGAAAAACTGTTTTTT
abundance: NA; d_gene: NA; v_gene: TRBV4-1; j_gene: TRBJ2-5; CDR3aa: CASSQEGRGLGETQYF; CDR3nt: TGCGCCAGCAGCCAAGAAGGGAGAGGGCTGGGAGAGACCCAGTACTTC
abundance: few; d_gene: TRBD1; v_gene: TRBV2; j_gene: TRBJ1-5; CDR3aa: CASRGTDNSNQPQHF; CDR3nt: TGTGCCAGCAGAGGGACAGACAATAGCAATCAGCCCCAGCATTTT
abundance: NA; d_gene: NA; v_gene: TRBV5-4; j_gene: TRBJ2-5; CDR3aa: CASSFSSTKETQYF; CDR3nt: TGTGCCAGCAGCTTCTCCAGTACTAAAGAGACCCAGTACTTC
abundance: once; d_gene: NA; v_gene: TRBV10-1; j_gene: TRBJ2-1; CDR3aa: CASSDSRSNEQFF; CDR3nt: TGCGCCAGCAGTGACAGTCGGAGCAATGAGCAGTTCTTC
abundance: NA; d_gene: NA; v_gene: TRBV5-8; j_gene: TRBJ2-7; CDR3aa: CASSLYTVTDKVAAQQYF; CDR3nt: TGTGCCAGCAGCTTGTACACCGTAACGGACAAGGTAGCCGCGCAGCAGTACTTC
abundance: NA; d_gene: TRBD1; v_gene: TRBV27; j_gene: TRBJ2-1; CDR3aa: CASRRGQYNEQFF; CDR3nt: TGTGCCAGCAGACGGGGACAGTACAATGAGCAGTTCTTC
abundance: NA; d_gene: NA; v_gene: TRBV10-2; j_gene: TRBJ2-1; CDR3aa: CASSERLAGYNEQFF; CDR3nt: TGCGCCAGCAGTGAGCGGCTAGCTGGATACAATGAGCAGTTCTTC
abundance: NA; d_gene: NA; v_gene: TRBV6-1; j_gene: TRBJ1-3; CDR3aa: CASSEGTGTTGNTIYF; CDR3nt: TGTGCCAGCAGTGAAGGGACGGGGACTACTGGAAACACCATATATTTT